These T cell receptor beta chains were read from a single sample in a study of identical twins. Each CDR3 protein is one row after TCRdb ran MiXCR on the 5' RACE reads. In the table there are under 1 million distinct CDR3 sequences, approximately 13% of which are singletons. These data were also reused for a study on yellow fever vaccine responses in identical twins.

The sample comprised PBMCs. The receptors derive from a young woman in good health. Both conserved end residues are part of each CDR3. The D gene is left open where the match is weak.

d_gene: NA
v_gene: TRBV7-6
j_gene: TRBJ2-7
CDR3aa: CASSPSQGEQYF

d_gene: TRBD2
v_gene: TRBV28
j_gene: TRBJ2-2
CDR3aa: CASSFFLAGAGELFF

d_gene: NA
v_gene: TRBV28
j_gene: TRBJ1-1
CDR3aa: CAIKPLRTNTEAFF

d_gene: TRBD2
v_gene: TRBV28
j_gene: TRBJ2-3
CDR3aa: CASSQTSGLRDTQYF

d_gene: NA
v_gene: TRBV29-1
j_gene: TRBJ1-2
CDR3aa: CSVGRDGYTF

d_gene: NA
v_gene: TRBV7-7
j_gene: TRBJ2-5
CDR3aa: CASSLGRGKQETQYF

d_gene: NA
v_gene: TRBV7-9
j_gene: TRBJ2-2
CDR3aa: CASSSQGHRDTGELFF

d_gene: NA
v_gene: TRBV20-1
j_gene: TRBJ2-7
CDR3aa: CSAREGGAYEQYF

d_gene: NA
v_gene: TRBV2
j_gene: TRBJ2-3
CDR3aa: CASTIRLFGADTQYF

d_gene: NA
v_gene: TRBV28
j_gene: TRBJ2-5
CDR3aa: CASRGGVPQETQYF

d_gene: TRBD2
v_gene: TRBV6-1
j_gene: TRBJ2-3
CDR3aa: CASAVAGTWGDTQYF

d_gene: NA
v_gene: TRBV5-1
j_gene: TRBJ1-1
CDR3aa: CASRGDTTEAFF

d_gene: TRBD2
v_gene: TRBV5-1
j_gene: TRBJ2-1
CDR3aa: CASSWPGLAGADPHPYNEQFF

d_gene: NA
v_gene: TRBV7-2
j_gene: TRBJ2-2
CDR3aa: CASSLAPGTLNTGELFF

d_gene: NA
v_gene: TRBV2
j_gene: TRBJ2-1
CDR3aa: CASSEASPGPYNEQFF

d_gene: NA
v_gene: TRBV6-5
j_gene: TRBJ2-1
CDR3aa: CASRRDPYNEQFF

d_gene: NA
v_gene: TRBV12-5
j_gene: TRBJ2-5
CDR3aa: CASGSARQETQYF

d_gene: TRBD1
v_gene: TRBV28
j_gene: TRBJ1-1
CDR3aa: CASTPTGGMNTEAFF

d_gene: NA
v_gene: TRBV5-1
j_gene: TRBJ2-6
CDR3aa: CASSLVDGANVLTF

d_gene: NA
v_gene: TRBV7-8
j_gene: TRBJ2-4
CDR3aa: CASSPGPAAADYF

d_gene: TRBD2
v_gene: TRBV12-3/TRBV12-4
j_gene: TRBJ2-2
CDR3aa: CASSPGTSGKGELFF

d_gene: TRBD2
v_gene: TRBV9
j_gene: TRBJ2-4
CDR3aa: CASSVSAGGFKNIQYF

d_gene: NA
v_gene: TRBV5-5
j_gene: TRBJ1-1
CDR3aa: CASTVGAGKGTEAFF

d_gene: TRBD2
v_gene: TRBV5-1
j_gene: TRBJ2-1
CDR3aa: CASSYYSTSSGTYNEQFF

d_gene: NA
v_gene: TRBV7-9
j_gene: TRBJ2-3
CDR3aa: CSSIKPGTDTQYF

d_gene: NA
v_gene: TRBV28
j_gene: TRBJ1-5
CDR3aa: CASSLSLSPQHF

d_gene: TRBD1
v_gene: TRBV5-1
j_gene: TRBJ1-5
CDR3aa: CASSSGTGLQPQHF

d_gene: NA
v_gene: TRBV12-3/TRBV12-4
j_gene: TRBJ1-5
CDR3aa: CASSPQDGQPQHF

d_gene: NA
v_gene: TRBV7-9
j_gene: TRBJ1-1
CDR3aa: CASSRPLGATGASEAFF

d_gene: NA
v_gene: TRBV6-5
j_gene: TRBJ1-1
CDR3aa: CASSYSKPGNTEAFF

d_gene: NA
v_gene: TRBV10-3
j_gene: TRBJ2-2
CDR3aa: CAIGDNTGELFF

d_gene: NA
v_gene: TRBV23-1
j_gene: TRBJ2-7
CDR3aa: CASNYRRAGGSYEQYF

d_gene: TRBD2
v_gene: TRBV11-2
j_gene: TRBJ2-1
CDR3aa: CASSLGLAGVRNEQFF

d_gene: TRBD1
v_gene: TRBV5-6
j_gene: TRBJ1-1
CDR3aa: CASSLAPWTGVNTEAFF

d_gene: NA
v_gene: TRBV7-9
j_gene: TRBJ1-1
CDR3aa: CASSLIGASGGTEAFF

d_gene: NA
v_gene: TRBV10-2
j_gene: TRBJ2-3
CDR3aa: CASGVAADTQYF

d_gene: TRBD2
v_gene: TRBV5-1
j_gene: TRBJ2-5
CDR3aa: CASSTSSSGQETQYF

d_gene: NA
v_gene: TRBV10-3
j_gene: TRBJ2-2
CDR3aa: CAIRNREDNTGELFF

d_gene: TRBD1
v_gene: TRBV28
j_gene: TRBJ1-2
CDR3aa: CATSSGTGFYGYTF

d_gene: TRBD2
v_gene: TRBV6-1
j_gene: TRBJ2-2
CDR3aa: CASKESGGAAELFF

d_gene: NA
v_gene: TRBV6-5
j_gene: TRBJ1-2
CDR3aa: CASSYNMAYGYTF

d_gene: TRBD1
v_gene: TRBV12-3/TRBV12-4
j_gene: TRBJ2-1
CDR3aa: CASSPDRGGQFF

d_gene: NA
v_gene: TRBV28
j_gene: TRBJ2-2
CDR3aa: CASSLTFLGTGELFF

d_gene: TRBD1
v_gene: TRBV24-1
j_gene: TRBJ2-3
CDR3aa: CATSDLPTKRQGAIDTQYF

d_gene: NA
v_gene: TRBV5-1
j_gene: TRBJ2-7
CDR3aa: CASGQGLASSYEQYF

d_gene: NA
v_gene: TRBV6-5
j_gene: TRBJ2-1
CDR3aa: CASSNYRISYNEQFF

d_gene: NA
v_gene: TRBV5-1
j_gene: TRBJ1-1
CDR3aa: CASTWTGYTEAFF